This TCR beta chain was captured in a study of blood T cell repertoires in COVID-19. Here immunoSEQ multiplex PCR was the method, and the copy in TCRdb shows in-frame clones only, minus some. The sample includes under 95,000 clones, approximately 80% of them seen just once. V lost 2 bases and J lost 1, with 12 bases in between. The CDR3 is 16 amino acids. Germline CDR1 reads SGHTA; CDR2 reads FQGTGA. The sequence was collected from a woman in her seventies with acute or convalescent COVID-19. The rearrangement joins TRBV7-3 to TRBJ2-1; tentative D call: TRBD1 (6 bases). Material for sequencing was peripheral blood. The CDR3 loop reads CASSLGQGSSYNEQFF. CDR3 DNA: TGTGCCAGCAGCTTAGGGCAGGGGTCGTCCTACAATGAGCAGTTCTTC.